These T cell receptor beta chains were read from a single sample in a study of blood T cell repertoires in COVID-19. Profiled with immunoSEQ multiplex PCR; TCRdb holds only in-frame clones, not every one. The table lists 100,000 to 150,000 clones, more than 75% of them singletons. The specimen sequenced was peripheral blood. Receptors were obtained from a man between 45 and 60 years old with active COVID-19. CDR3s include the opening cysteine and the closing phenylalanine or tryptophan. Each record gives: J gene, D gene, V gene, clone size, CDR3 DNA, CDR3 protein. A D gene is named only where the DNA matches it firmly. Clone size is shown for a subset of rows, as once, few, many or a class of expanded clone.

J: TRBJ2-5; D: NA; V: TRBV29-1; size: NA; DNA: TGCAGCGTTGACAGGGCAGGCGGTGGAGAGACCCAGTACTTC; CDR3: CSVDRAGGGETQYF
J: TRBJ1-1; D: NA; V: TRBV11-3; size: NA; DNA: TGTGCCAGCAGCCCTGGGGAAGCCAACAGGGAAGCTTTCTTT; CDR3: CASSPGEANREAFF
J: TRBJ2-1; D: NA; V: TRBV5-5; size: NA; DNA: TGTGCCAGCAGCCCCGAAGCTAGCGATCTCTACAATGAGCAGTTCTTC; CDR3: CASSPEASDLYNEQFF
J: TRBJ2-3; D: TRBD1; V: TRBV9; size: NA; DNA: TGTGCCAGCAGCGCGCGACAGGGGAGCACAGATACGCAGTATTTT; CDR3: CASSARQGSTDTQYF
J: TRBJ2-1; D: NA; V: TRBV3-1/TRBV3-2; size: NA; DNA: TGTGCCAGCAGCACGGACACAGCAGCCTACAATGAGCAGTTCTTC; CDR3: CASSTDTAAYNEQFF
J: TRBJ1-2; D: NA; V: TRBV10-2; size: NA; DNA: TGCGCCAGCAGTGAGTCCGCCACAGGGACCTACTATGGCTACACCTTC; CDR3: CASSESATGTYYGYTF
J: TRBJ2-5; D: NA; V: TRBV12-5; size: NA; DNA: TGTGCTAGTGGGCGGCACGTGGAGACCCAGTACTTC; CDR3: CASGRHVETQYF
J: TRBJ2-3; D: NA; V: TRBV11-2; size: NA; DNA: TGTGCCAGCAGCTTAACTACTACGCAGTATTTT; CDR3: CASSLTTTQYF
J: TRBJ2-2; D: NA; V: TRBV27; size: NA; DNA: TGTGCCAGCAGTTCGGTGGGTGGAGGCGGGGAGCTGTTTTTT; CDR3: CASSSVGGGGELFF
J: TRBJ2-1; D: NA; V: TRBV29-1; size: NA; DNA: TGCAGCGTTGACGTTCGACTCTCCTACAATGAGCAGTTCTTC; CDR3: CSVDVRLSYNEQFF
J: TRBJ2-1; D: TRBD1; V: TRBV19; size: NA; DNA: TGTGCCAGTAGCAGAAGACAGGGGTACAATGAGCAGTTCTTC; CDR3: CASSRRQGYNEQFF
J: TRBJ1-3; D: TRBD1; V: TRBV7-8; size: NA; DNA: TGTGCCAGCAGCTCCGGGACAGGGCCCTCTGGAAACACCATATATTTT; CDR3: CASSSGTGPSGNTIYF
J: TRBJ1-2; D: NA; V: TRBV2; size: NA; DNA: TGTGCCAGCAGTCAGACAGAAGATGGCTACACCTTC; CDR3: CASSQTEDGYTF
J: TRBJ1-6; D: NA; V: TRBV6-9; size: NA; DNA: TGTGCCAGCAGTTATTGGGGCCTTTTTAATTCACCCCTCCACTTT; CDR3: CASSYWGLFNSPLHF
J: TRBJ2-3; D: NA; V: TRBV19; size: NA; DNA: TGTGCCAGTAGCCCACTAGCTGGCACAGATACGCAGTATTTT; CDR3: CASSPLAGTDTQYF
J: TRBJ1-4; D: TRBD1; V: TRBV2; size: NA; DNA: TGTGCCAGCAGTGAAGCGGCCGGGACAGGGAGCGAAAAACTGTTTTTT; CDR3: CASSEAAGTGSEKLFF
J: TRBJ2-3; D: TRBD1; V: TRBV2; size: NA; DNA: TGTGCCAGCAGTAGGGACAGGAGTTTCCGGGGCACAGATACGCAGTATTTT; CDR3: CASSRDRSFRGTDTQYF
J: TRBJ2-1; D: NA; V: TRBV6-5; size: NA; DNA: TGTGCCAGCAGTCCGGGGGTGGGTGAGCAGTTCTTC; CDR3: CASSPGVGEQFF
J: TRBJ2-3; D: TRBD2; V: TRBV3-1/TRBV3-2; size: NA; DNA: TGTGCCAGCAGCCGTGGAACTAGCGGTAGCACAGATACGCAGTATTTT; CDR3: CASSRGTSGSTDTQYF
J: TRBJ1-1; D: NA; V: TRBV6-5; size: NA; DNA: TGTGCCAGCGGGCTCTCCGCCGGGATGAACACTGAAGCTTTCTTT; CDR3: CASGLSAGMNTEAFF
J: TRBJ2-1; D: NA; V: TRBV9; size: NA; DNA: TGTGCCAGCAGTCACCACCTTAGCGAGTCTGGGTCCTACAATGAGCAGTTCTTC; CDR3: CASSHHLSESGSYNEQFF
J: TRBJ1-1; D: NA; V: TRBV11-2; size: few; DNA: TGTGCCAGCAGCTTATCCAGGGGAGGGACTGAAGCTTTCTTT; CDR3: CASSLSRGGTEAFF
J: TRBJ1-2; D: TRBD1; V: TRBV6-5; size: NA; DNA: TGTGCCAGCAGGACAGGGGGCGGAGTGCTCTACACCTTC; CDR3: CASRTGGGVLYTF
J: TRBJ1-5; D: NA; V: TRBV10-3; size: NA; DNA: TGTGCCATCGGGGAGGCAGTATGGAATCAGCCCCAGCATTTT; CDR3: CAIGEAVWNQPQHF
J: TRBJ2-1; D: TRBD2; V: TRBV28; size: NA; DNA: TGTGCCAGCAGTTTACTAGCGGGAGGAGATGAGCAGTTCTTC; CDR3: CASSLLAGGDEQFF
J: TRBJ2-1; D: TRBD2; V: TRBV5-4; size: few; DNA: TGTGCCAGCAGCAATGGATCACTACTAGCGGGAGTTAGGAATGAGCAGTTCTTC; CDR3: CASSNGSLLAGVRNEQFF
J: TRBJ1-2; D: TRBD1; V: TRBV27; size: NA; DNA: TGTGCCAGCAGTTTAATGGGGACAGGGAACTATGGCTACACCTTC; CDR3: CASSLMGTGNYGYTF
J: TRBJ1-5; D: NA; V: TRBV19; size: few; DNA: TGTGCCAGTAGTATTAAGCAGCGAGGGAATCTCCGTCAGCCCCAGCATTTT; CDR3: CASSIKQRGNLRQPQHF
J: TRBJ1-6; D: NA; V: TRBV27; size: NA; DNA: TGTGCCAGCAGTCTGTGGACAGAACATAATTCACCCCTCCACTTT; CDR3: CASSLWTEHNSPLHF
J: TRBJ1-4; D: NA; V: TRBV7-9; size: few; DNA: TGTGCCAGCAGCCGCTGGTCGGATGAAAAACTGTTTTTT; CDR3: CASSRWSDEKLFF
J: TRBJ2-7; D: NA; V: TRBV6-5; size: NA; DNA: TGTGCCAGCAGCAATGCCTACGAGCAGTACTTC; CDR3: CASSNAYEQYF
J: TRBJ2-1; D: TRBD2; V: TRBV5-4; size: NA; DNA: TGTGCCAGCAGCGCGGGGGGAGCCTTTATCAATGAGCAGTTCTTC; CDR3: CASSAGGAFINEQFF
J: TRBJ2-1; D: NA; V: TRBV2; size: once; DNA: TGTGCCAGCAGTGAAGTAAGGGCCAGAGGGGAGCAGTTCTTC; CDR3: CASSEVRARGEQFF
J: TRBJ2-7; D: NA; V: TRBV4-2; size: NA; DNA: TGTGCCAGCAGCCAAGTGGAGGACCCGATATACGAGCAGTACTTC; CDR3: CASSQVEDPIYEQYF
J: TRBJ1-3; D: NA; V: TRBV5-6; size: few; DNA: TGTGCCAGCAGCAGCTTCTCTGGAAACACCATATATTTT; CDR3: CASSSFSGNTIYF
J: TRBJ2-1; D: TRBD2; V: TRBV19; size: NA; DNA: TGTGCCAGTAGTATTCTAGCGGGATTCCACAATGAGCAGTTCTTC; CDR3: CASSILAGFHNEQFF
J: TRBJ1-1; D: NA; V: TRBV10-3; size: NA; DNA: TGTGCCATCAGGGCGGACAGTATGAACACTGAAGCTTTCTTT; CDR3: CAIRADSMNTEAFF
J: TRBJ2-5; D: NA; V: TRBV28; size: NA; DNA: TGTGCCAGCAGTACCCTACGACAGGCAGAGACCCAGTACTTC; CDR3: CASSTLRQAETQYF
J: TRBJ2-5; D: TRBD2; V: TRBV3-1/TRBV3-2; size: NA; DNA: TGTGCCAGCAGCCAAGATCTGGCTAGCGGGGTGGAGACCCAGTACTTC; CDR3: CASSQDLASGVETQYF
J: TRBJ2-1; D: TRBD2; V: TRBV5-1; size: once; DNA: TGCGCCAGCAGCTTGCGGGACTACTCCTACAATGAGCAGTTCTTC; CDR3: CASSLRDYSYNEQFF
J: TRBJ1-2; D: TRBD1; V: TRBV5-1; size: NA; DNA: TGCGCCAGCAGCCTAACTCCGGGACAGTCCTATGGCTACACCTTC; CDR3: CASSLTPGQSYGYTF
J: TRBJ2-2; D: NA; V: TRBV29-1; size: NA; DNA: TGCAGCGTTGCTCTAGCGACCGGGGAGCTGTTTTTT; CDR3: CSVALATGELFF
J: TRBJ1-1; D: NA; V: TRBV5-4; size: NA; DNA: TGTGCCAGCAGCTTGTTGAGCACTGAAGCTTTCTTT; CDR3: CASSLLSTEAFF
J: TRBJ2-5; D: TRBD2; V: TRBV5-1; size: NA; DNA: TGCGCCAGCAGCTTGTTGCCTAGCGGGTCCCAAGAGACCCAGTACTTC; CDR3: CASSLLPSGSQETQYF
J: TRBJ2-7; D: TRBD1; V: TRBV19; size: NA; DNA: TGTGCCAGTAGTACGGACAGGGGAACCTACGAGCAGTACTTC; CDR3: CASSTDRGTYEQYF
J: TRBJ2-3; D: NA; V: TRBV7-9; size: NA; DNA: TGTGCCATTACAACCAATCCAGATACGCAGTATTTT; CDR3: CAITTNPDTQYF
J: TRBJ2-2; D: TRBD1; V: TRBV5-1; size: NA; DNA: TGCGCCAGCGGACAGGGGGCGACCGGGGAGCTGTTTTTT; CDR3: CASGQGATGELFF
J: TRBJ1-6; D: NA; V: TRBV6-2/TRBV6-3; size: NA; DNA: TGTGCCAGCAGTTATTTTAGCTCCTATAATTCACCCCTCCACTTT; CDR3: CASSYFSSYNSPLHF
J: TRBJ1-1; D: NA; V: TRBV9; size: NA; DNA: TGTGCCAGCACCTTGGGCCTGATGAACACTGAAGCTTTCTTT; CDR3: CASTLGLMNTEAFF